The present T cell receptor beta chain was sequenced within a study of cytomegalovirus exposure and HLA in healthy donors. Germline values: CDR1 LGHNA, CDR2 YNFKEQ. The CDR3 is 14 amino acids. V lost 0 bases and J 5 bases, leaving 10 bases between the germline ends. Study-level findings and limits: Follow-up analysis seemed to connect common viral pathogens with several of the most significant clusters identified. V- and J-gene trimming of TCR beta was linked (in a later analysis) to a missense DCLRE1C variant. Within the data, a cluster of highly shared sequence variants was likely a sequencing artifact. Versus the roughly 640-donor mean, an Asian-associated ancestry cluster reportedly showed fewer N-insertions in a later analysis.

The PCR was carried out with 60 Vbeta primers and 13 Jbeta primers. The table came from immunoSEQ multiplex PCR; TCRdb's copy has only in-frame clones and leaves some out. This table has almost 70,000 clones, 65% to 70% appearing once. Points on this clone: Its antigen is as yet unknown.

The sequenced sample was PBMCs. The chain carries TRBV4-2 and TRBJ1-2, with D uncertain. The sequence derives from a male donor in good health and CMV-seropositive. The CDR3 nucleotides read TGTGCCAGCAGCCAAGAGGAGGGAAAGTATGGCTACACCTTC. It codes for CASSQEEGKYGYTF.